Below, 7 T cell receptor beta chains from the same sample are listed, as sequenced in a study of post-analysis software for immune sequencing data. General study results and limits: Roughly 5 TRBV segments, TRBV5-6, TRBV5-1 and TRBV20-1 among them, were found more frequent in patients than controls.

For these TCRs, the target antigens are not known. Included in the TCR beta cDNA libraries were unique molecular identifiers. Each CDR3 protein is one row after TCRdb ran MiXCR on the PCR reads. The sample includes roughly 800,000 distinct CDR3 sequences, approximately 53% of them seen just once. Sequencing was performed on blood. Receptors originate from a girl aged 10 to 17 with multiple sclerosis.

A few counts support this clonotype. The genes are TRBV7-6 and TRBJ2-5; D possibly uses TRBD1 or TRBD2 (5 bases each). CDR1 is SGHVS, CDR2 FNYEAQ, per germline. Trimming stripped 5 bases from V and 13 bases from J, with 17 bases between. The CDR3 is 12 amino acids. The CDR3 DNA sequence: TGTGCCAGCAGCACCGGGACGGGCTTGGGGTACTTC. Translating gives CASSTGTGLGYF.

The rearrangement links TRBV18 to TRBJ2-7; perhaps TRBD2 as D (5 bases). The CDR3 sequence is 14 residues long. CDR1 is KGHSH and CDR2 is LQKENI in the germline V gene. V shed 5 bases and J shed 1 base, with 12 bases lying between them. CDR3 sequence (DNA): TGTGCCAGCTCATCAACTACTAGTTCCTACGAGCAGTACTTC. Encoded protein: CASSSTTSSYEQYF.

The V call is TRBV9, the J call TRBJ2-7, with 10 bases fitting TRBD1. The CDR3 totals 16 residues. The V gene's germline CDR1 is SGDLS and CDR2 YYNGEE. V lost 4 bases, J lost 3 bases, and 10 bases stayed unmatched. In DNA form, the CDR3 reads TGTGCCAGCAGCCCAGGGGACAGGGGATCCCACTACGAGCAGTACTTC. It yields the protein CASSPGDRGSHYEQYF. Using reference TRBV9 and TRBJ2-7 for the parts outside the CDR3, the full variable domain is DSGVTQTPKHLITATGQRVTLRCSPRSGDLSVYWYQQSLDQGLQFLIQYYNGEERAKGNILERFSAQQFPDLHSELNLSSLELGDSALYFCASSPGDRGSHYEQYFGPGTRLTVT.

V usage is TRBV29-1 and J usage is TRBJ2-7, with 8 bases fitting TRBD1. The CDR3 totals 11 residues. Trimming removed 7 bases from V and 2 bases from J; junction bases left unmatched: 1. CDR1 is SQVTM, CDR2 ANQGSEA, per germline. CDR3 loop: CSGQGTYEQYF. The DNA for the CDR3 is TGCAGCGGACAGGGGACCTACGAGCAGTACTTC.

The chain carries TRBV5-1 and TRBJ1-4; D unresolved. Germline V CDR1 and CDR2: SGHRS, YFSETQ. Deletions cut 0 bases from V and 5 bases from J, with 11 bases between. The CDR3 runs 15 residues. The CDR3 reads CASSLGQRGNEKLFF. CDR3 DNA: TGCGCCAGCAGCTTGGGCCAGCGGGGAAATGAAAAACTGTTTTTT.

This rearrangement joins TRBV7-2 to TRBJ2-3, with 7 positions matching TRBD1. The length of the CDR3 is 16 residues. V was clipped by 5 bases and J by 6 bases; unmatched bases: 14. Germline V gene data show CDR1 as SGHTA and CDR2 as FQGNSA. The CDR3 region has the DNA TGTGCCAGCAGCCATTTTTTAGAGACAGGGAGTGATACGCAGTATTTT. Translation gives CASSHFLETGSDTQYF.

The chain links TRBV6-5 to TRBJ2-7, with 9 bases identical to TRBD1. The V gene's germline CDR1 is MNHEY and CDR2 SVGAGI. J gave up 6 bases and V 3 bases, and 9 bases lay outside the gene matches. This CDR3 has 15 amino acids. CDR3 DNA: TGTGCCAGCAGTTATATGGGGACAGGGACGGGCGAGCAGTACTTC. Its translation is CASSYMGTGTGEQYF.